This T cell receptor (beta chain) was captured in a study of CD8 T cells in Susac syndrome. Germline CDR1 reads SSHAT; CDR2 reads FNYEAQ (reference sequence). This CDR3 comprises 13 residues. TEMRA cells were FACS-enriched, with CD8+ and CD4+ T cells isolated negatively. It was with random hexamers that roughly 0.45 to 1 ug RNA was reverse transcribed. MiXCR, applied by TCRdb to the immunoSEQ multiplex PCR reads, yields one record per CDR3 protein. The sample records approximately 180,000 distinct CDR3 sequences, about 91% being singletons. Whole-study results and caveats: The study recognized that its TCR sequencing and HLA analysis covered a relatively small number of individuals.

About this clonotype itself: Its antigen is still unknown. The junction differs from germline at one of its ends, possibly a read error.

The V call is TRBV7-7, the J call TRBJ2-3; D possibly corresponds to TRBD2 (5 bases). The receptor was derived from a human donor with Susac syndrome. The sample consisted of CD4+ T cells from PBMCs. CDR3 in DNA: TGTGCTAGCAGCCTCGGGGACACAGATACGCAGTATTTT. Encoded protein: CASSLGDTDTQYF.